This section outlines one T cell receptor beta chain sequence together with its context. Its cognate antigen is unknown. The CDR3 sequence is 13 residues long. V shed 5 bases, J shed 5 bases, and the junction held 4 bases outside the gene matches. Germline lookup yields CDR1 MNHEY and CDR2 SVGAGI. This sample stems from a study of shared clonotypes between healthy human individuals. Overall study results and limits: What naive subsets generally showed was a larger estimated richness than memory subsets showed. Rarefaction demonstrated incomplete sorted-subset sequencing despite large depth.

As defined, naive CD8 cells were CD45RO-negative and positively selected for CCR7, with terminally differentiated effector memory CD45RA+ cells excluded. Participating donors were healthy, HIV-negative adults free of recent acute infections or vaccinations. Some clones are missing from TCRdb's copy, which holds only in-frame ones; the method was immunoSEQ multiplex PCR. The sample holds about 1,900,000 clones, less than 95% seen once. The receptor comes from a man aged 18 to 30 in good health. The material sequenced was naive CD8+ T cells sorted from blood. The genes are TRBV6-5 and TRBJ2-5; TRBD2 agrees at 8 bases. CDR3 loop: CASSPTSVETQYF. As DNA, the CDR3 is TGTGCCAGCAGTCCGACTAGCGTGGAGACCCAGTACTTC.